The 24 T cell receptor beta chains reported below all come from one sample, sequenced in a study of tissue T cells after allogeneic stem cell transplantation. Sequenced by immunoSEQ multiplex PCR; TCRdb stores in-frame clones only, minus some. The profile shows 25,000 to 30,000 clones, 85% of them singletons. Sequences were derived from blood, sampled before transplantation. These receptors were collected from a woman aged 18 to 55 who later had graft-versus-host disease after an allogeneic stem cell transplant.

The rearrangement links TRBV7-9 to TRBJ1-2; a possible D gene is TRBD1 (5 bases). This CDR3 is 14 amino acids long. V gave up 3 bases and J gave up 7 bases, with 15 bases separating them. The V gene's germline CDR1 is SEHNR and CDR2 FQNEAQ (reference sequence). The chain's CDR3 is CASSLQGRVGGYTF. In nucleotides, the CDR3 is TGTGCCAGCAGCTTGCAGGGTCGAGTAGGTGGCTACACCTTC. Full variable domain (rest looked up from reference TRBV7-9 and TRBJ1-2): DTGVSQNPRHKITKRGQNVTFRCDPISEHNRLYWYRQTLGQGPEFLTYFQNEAQLEKSRLLSDRFSAERPKGSFSTLEIQRTEQGDSAMYLCASSLQGRVGGYTFGSGTRLTVV.

V is TRBV27 and J is TRBJ2-7, with TRBD1 matching 9 bases. Losses at the gene ends were 4 bases for V and 4 bases for J; bases not matched to a gene: 8. Germline CDR1 and CDR2: MNHEY and SMNVEV (reference sequence). The CDR3 extends over 15 amino acids. CDR3 nucleotides: TGTGCCAGCAGTTCAGGACAGGGGACTGTTTACGAGCAGTACTTC. Residues: CASSSGQGTVYEQYF.

The chain couples TRBV2 to TRBJ2-1, with D possibly being TRBD2 (6 bases). Germline V gives CDR1 SNHLY, CDR2 FYNNEI. The CDR3 covers 15 residues. Trimming cost V 3 bases and J 7 bases, with 16 bases left between them. Here the CDR3 reads CASSEVLAVGNEQFF. CDR3 sequence (DNA): TGTGCCAGCAGTGAGGTGTTAGCGGTAGGGAATGAGCAGTTCTTC.

This clone occurred a few times. Written as DNA, the CDR3 is TGTGCCAGCAGTTCCGCGGATTACTCTGGAAACACCATATATTTT. It codes for CASSSADYSGNTIYF. This chain uses TRBV27 with TRBJ1-3; D unresolved. V lost 4 bases to trimming and J lost 0 bases, with 10 bases between them. This CDR3 spans 15 amino acids. Germline V lookup: CDR1 MNHEY, CDR2 SMNVEV (reference sequence).

This rearrangement joins TRBV29-1 to TRBJ1-2; a weak D match, TRBD1 (6 bases). The CDR3 runs 13 residues. The V end lost 6 bases, the J end lost 7 bases, and 18 bases lay between the germline ends. The V gene's germline CDR1 is SQVTM and CDR2 ANQGSEA. CDR3 protein: CSVARGAVRGYTF. The CDR3 DNA reads TGCAGCGTCGCCCGGGGGGCGGTTCGTGGCTACACCTTC.

Only a few counts were recorded for this clone. V usage is TRBV4-1 and J usage is TRBJ1-5, with D possibly being TRBD1 (6 bases). Germline lookup yields CDR1 MGHRA and CDR2 YSYEKL. The ends were cut back, 4 bases at V and 7 bases at J, with 14 bases in the middle. This CDR3 contains 14 residues. As DNA, the CDR3 is TGCGCCAGCAGCCTTTATCAGGGGAGGCAGCCCCAGCATTTT. As protein: CASSLYQGRQPQHF.

The rearrangement uses TRBV6-1 and TRBJ2-5; 11 bases map to TRBD2. Germline-derived CDR1 and CDR2 are MNHNS and SASEGT. The CDR3 sequence is 15 residues long. With 3 bases clipped from V and 1 base from J, the junction kept 1 base outside the gene matches. The chain's CDR3 is CASSDLAGGQETQYF. For the CDR3, the DNA is TGTGCCAGCAGTGACCTAGCGGGGGGCCAAGAGACCCAGTACTTC.

The rearrangement joins TRBV18 to TRBJ2-1, with a tentative D call TRBD2 (5 bases). The germline gives CDR1 KGHSH, CDR2 LQKENI. The CDR3 spans 14 residues. Trimming left V 2 bases short and J 10 bases short, with 15 bases between. The CDR3 region has the DNA TGTGCCAGCTCACCATTGTCTAGCCGAGGCGAGCAGTTCTTC. This encodes CASSPLSSRGEQFF. Looking up the rest from reference TRBV18 and TRBJ2-1 gives the full variable domain: NAGVMQNPRHLVRRRGQEARLRCSPMKGHSHVYWYRQLPEEGLKFMVYLQKENIIDESGMPKERFSAEFPKEGPSILRIQQVVRGDSAAYFCASSPLSSRGEQFFGPGTRLTVL.

The chain is built from TRBV7-2 and TRBJ1-6, with D possibly matching TRBD1 (5 bases). The CDR3 consists of 14 residues. The V gene lost 5 bases and the J gene lost 13 bases, with 18 bases spanning the gap. From germline, CDR1 is SGHTA and CDR2 FQGNSA. The CDR3 sequence: CASSLDSSPMPLHF. The CDR3, as DNA: TGTGCCAGCAGCCTTGACAGCAGCCCTATGCCCCTCCACTTT.

The chain couples TRBV3-1 (or the pseudogene TRBV3-2) to TRBJ1-2; 7 nucleotides align to TRBD1. This CDR3 comprises 14 residues. V dropped 8 bases and J dropped 0; count of bases not matched to a gene: 6. CDR1 is LGHDT and CDR2 is YNNKEL in the germline V gene (reference sequence). CDR3: CASLTGATNYGYTF. CDR3 coding DNA: TGTGCCAGCTTAACAGGGGCTACTAACTATGGCTACACCTTC.

The chain links TRBV29-1 to TRBJ1-1; perhaps TRBD1 as D (6 bases). Per the germline V gene, CDR1 is SQVTM and CDR2 is ANQGSEA. The length of the CDR3 is 12 residues. V gave up 0 bases and J gave up 8 bases, with 10 bases separating them. CDR3: CSVEDQGREAFF. The CDR3 nucleotides read TGCAGCGTTGAAGATCAGGGGAGGGAAGCTTTCTTT.

The V gene is TRBV5-6, the J gene TRBJ1-4, with TRBD1 matching over 8 bases. Germline lookup yields CDR1 SGHDT and CDR2 YYEEEE. The CDR3 is made up of 16 amino acids. The junction had 6 bases not matched to a gene; V was cut back by 1 base and J by 4 bases. The CDR3 loop is CASSLRTGRSNEKLFF. For the CDR3, the DNA is TGTGCCAGCAGCTTGCGGACAGGGAGAAGTAATGAAAAACTGTTTTTT.

The rearrangement uses TRBV30 and TRBJ1-2, with 10 bases fitting TRBD1. With V trimmed by 0 bases and J by 4 bases, 11 bases remained unmatched. The CDR3 is made up of 17 amino acids. CDR1 is GTSNPN, CDR2 SVGIG, per germline (reference sequence). CDR3 nucleotide sequence: TGTGCCTGGAGTGTGTGGGGACAGGGGAAACTCCGCTATGGCTACACCTTC. Protein product: CAWSVWGQGKLRYGYTF.

V and J are TRBV6-4 and TRBJ2-7; 9 nucleotides line up with TRBD2. The CDR3 has 15 residues. V lost 4 bases, J lost 3 bases, and 7 bases stayed unmatched. The germline V gene encodes CDR1 MRHNA and CDR2 SNTAGT. CDR3 in DNA: TGTGCCAGCAGTGCTGTAGCGGGGGAAATCTACGAGCAGTACTTC. Protein: CASSAVAGEIYEQYF.

The chain combines TRBV28 with TRBJ2-7, with TRBD1 identical over 9 bases. V lost 3 bases and J lost 0; bases outside the gene matches: 9. Germline loops: CDR1 MDHEN, CDR2 SYDVKM. The CDR3 is 17 amino acids. The DNA of the CDR3 is TGTGCCAGCAGTTTCCCCAATCGGGACAGGGTCTCCTACGAGCAGTACTTC. It yields the protein CASSFPNRDRVSYEQYF.

The rearrangement joins TRBV6-4 to TRBJ2-1, with D possibly matching TRBD1 (6 bases). CDR1 and CDR2 from the germline V gene are MRHNA and SNTAGT. Trimming removed 3 bases from V and 0 bases from J, with 6 bases in between. The CDR3 runs to 14 residues. CDR3 sequence (DNA): TGTGCCAGCAGTGAGGACAGCTCCTACAATGAGCAGTTCTTC. Translated: CASSEDSSYNEQFF.

This chain joins TRBV28 and TRBJ1-3, with 9 bases identical to TRBD1. The V gene end was trimmed by 6 bases and the J gene end by 3 bases; junction bases not matched to a gene: 15. Germline CDR1 MDHEN, CDR2 SYDVKM. The length of the CDR3 is 18 residues. CDR3 sequence: CASRHRGTGRIHGNTIYF. The DNA of the CDR3 is TGTGCCAGCAGACACCGCGGGACAGGGAGAATCCATGGAAACACCATATATTTT.

A single count supports this clone. The chain links TRBV7-2 to TRBJ1-1, with 7 bases aligning to TRBD1. This CDR3 has 14 amino acids. With V trimmed by 5 bases and J by 3 bases, 6 bases remained unmatched. CDR1 is SGHTA, CDR2 FQGNSA, per germline. The CDR3 nucleotides are TGTGCCAGCAGCGAGCCGACAGGGTACACTGAAGCTTTCTTT. It yields the protein CASSEPTGYTEAFF.

CDR3 region: CASSLLSTGAGETQYF. The CDR3 DNA reads as TGCGCCAGCAGCTTATTGTCGACGGGGGCGGGAGAGACCCAGTACTTC. J is TRBJ2-5 and V is TRBV5-1; the D gene could be TRBD1 or TRBD2 (6 bases each). Trimming removed 2 bases from V and 4 bases from J, with 18 bases in between. The germline gives CDR1 SGHRS, CDR2 YFSETQ. This CDR3 has 16 amino acids.

The chain links TRBV11-3 to TRBJ2-1, with TRBD2 matching 12 bases. V shed 5 bases, J shed 7 bases, and the junction held 3 bases outside the gene matches. CDR1 and CDR2 from the germline V gene are SGHNT and YENEEA. This CDR3 is built from 14 residues. As DNA, the CDR3 is TGTGCCAGCAGCCCTGGGACTAGCGGGAATGAGCAGTTCTTC. Amino acid sequence: CASSPGTSGNEQFF.

The DNA of the CDR3 is TGTGCCAGCTCACCCCAGGGACTAGCGGGAGTTGATACGCAGTATTTT. Protein product: CASSPQGLAGVDTQYF. The chain combines TRBV18 with TRBJ2-3, with 14 positions matching TRBD2. CDR1 is KGHSH and CDR2 is LQKENI in the germline V gene. Trimming cost V 3 bases and J 6 bases; bases outside gene matches: 5. This CDR3 has 16 residues.

The chain carries TRBV12-5 and TRBJ2-2, with 8 bases that match TRBD2. V trimming: 0 bases; J trimming: 1 base; junction bases outside the gene matches: 1. Looked up from germline, CDR1 is LGHNT and CDR2 is FRNRAP. The CDR3 spans 16 residues. CDR3 sequence: CASGLVAGENTGELFF. DNA of the CDR3: TGTGCTAGTGGTTTGGTAGCGGGGGAGAACACCGGGGAGCTGTTTTTT.

Turning to this clone: Relative to the germline gene, one junction end is altered; a read error may explain this. The chain is built from TRBV7-8 and TRBJ1-2; TRBD1 might be the D (5 bases). The CDR3 loop spans 17 amino acids. Germline-derived CDR1 and CDR2 are SGHVS and FQNEAQ. CDR3 coding DNA: TGTGCCAGCAGCTTAGTAAGCGAGACAGTTTTTAACCATGGCTACACCTTC. This sequence encodes CASSLVSETVFNHGYTF. The variable domain in full, with the rest retrieved from reference TRBV7-8 and TRBJ1-2, is GAGVSQSPRYKVAKRGQDVALRCDPISGHVSLFWYQQALGQGPEFLTYFQNEAQLDKSGLPSDRFFAERPEGSVSTLKIQRTQQEDSAVYLCASSLVSETVFNHGYTFGSGTRLTVV.

The V call is TRBV5-1, the J call TRBJ1-1; D is uncertain. The CDR3 is made up of 17 amino acids. V gave up 1 base and J gave up 1 base, with 17 bases separating them. In germline, CDR1 is SGHRS, CDR2 YFSETQ. The CDR3 coding sequence is TGCGCCAGCAGCTTGATCTGGACCGACTTCGGGAACACTGAAGCTTTCTTT. This codes for CASSLIWTDFGNTEAFF.